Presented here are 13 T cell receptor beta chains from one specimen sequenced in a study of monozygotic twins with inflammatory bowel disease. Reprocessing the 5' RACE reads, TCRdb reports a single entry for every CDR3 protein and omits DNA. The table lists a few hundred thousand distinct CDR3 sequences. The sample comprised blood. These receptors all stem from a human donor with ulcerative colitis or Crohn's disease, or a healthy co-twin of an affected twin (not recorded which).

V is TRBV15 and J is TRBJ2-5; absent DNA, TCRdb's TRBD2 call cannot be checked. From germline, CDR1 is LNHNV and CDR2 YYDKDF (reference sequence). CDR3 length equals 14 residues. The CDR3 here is CATSRDTREPAQYF.

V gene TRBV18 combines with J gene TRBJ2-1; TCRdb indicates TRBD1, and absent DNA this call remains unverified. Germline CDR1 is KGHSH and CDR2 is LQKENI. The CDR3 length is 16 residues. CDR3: CASSPGITTQGNEQFF.

CDR3 amino acids: CASSYGALGDQPQHF. The chain uses TRBV6-5 and TRBJ1-5. The length of the CDR3 is 15 residues. Germline values: CDR1 MNHEY, CDR2 SVGAGI.

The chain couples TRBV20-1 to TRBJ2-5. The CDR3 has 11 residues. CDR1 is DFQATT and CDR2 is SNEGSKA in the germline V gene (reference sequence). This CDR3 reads CSASFFETQYF.

The CDR3 region is CASSLSLPYEQYF. This chain uses TRBV5-1 with TRBJ2-7. The CDR3 length is 13 residues. Germline V gene data show CDR1 as SGHRS and CDR2 as YFSETQ.

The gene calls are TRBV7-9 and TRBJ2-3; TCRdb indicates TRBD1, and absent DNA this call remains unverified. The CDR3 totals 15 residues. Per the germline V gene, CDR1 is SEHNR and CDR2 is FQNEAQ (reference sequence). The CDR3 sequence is CASSLRDRGADTQYF. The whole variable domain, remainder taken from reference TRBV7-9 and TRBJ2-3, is DTGVSQNPRHKITKRGQNVTFRCDPISEHNRLYWYRQTLGQGPEFLTYFQNEAQLEKSRLLSDRFSAERPKGSFSTLEIQRTEQGDSAMYLCASSLRDRGADTQYFGPGTRLTVL.

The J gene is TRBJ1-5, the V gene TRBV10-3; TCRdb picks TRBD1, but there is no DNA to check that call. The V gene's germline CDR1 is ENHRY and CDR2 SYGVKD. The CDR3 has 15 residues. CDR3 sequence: CAIRNPDRVDQPQHF.

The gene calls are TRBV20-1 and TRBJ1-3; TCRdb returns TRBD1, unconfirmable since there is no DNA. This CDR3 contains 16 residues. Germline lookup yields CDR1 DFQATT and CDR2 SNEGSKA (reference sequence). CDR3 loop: CNARDPGASSGNTIYF.

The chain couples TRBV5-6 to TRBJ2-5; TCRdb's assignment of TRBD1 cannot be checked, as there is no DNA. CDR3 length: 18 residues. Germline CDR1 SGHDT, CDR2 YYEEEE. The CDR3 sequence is CASSLFGLGEETQETQYF.

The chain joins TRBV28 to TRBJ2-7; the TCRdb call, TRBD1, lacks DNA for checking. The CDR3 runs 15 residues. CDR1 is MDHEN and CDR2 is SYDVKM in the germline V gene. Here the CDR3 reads CASSPPRGTAYEQYF.

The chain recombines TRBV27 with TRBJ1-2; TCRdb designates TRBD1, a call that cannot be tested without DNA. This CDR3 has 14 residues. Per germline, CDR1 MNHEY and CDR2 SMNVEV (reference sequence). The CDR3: CASSSPGPMDGYTF.

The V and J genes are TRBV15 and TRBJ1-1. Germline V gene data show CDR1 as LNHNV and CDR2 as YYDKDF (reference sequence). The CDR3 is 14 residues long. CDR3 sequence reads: CATKFSGMNTEAFF.

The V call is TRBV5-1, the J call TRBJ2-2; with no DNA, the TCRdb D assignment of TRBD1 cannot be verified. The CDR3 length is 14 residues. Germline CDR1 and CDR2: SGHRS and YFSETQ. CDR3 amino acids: CASSFRTHTGELFF.